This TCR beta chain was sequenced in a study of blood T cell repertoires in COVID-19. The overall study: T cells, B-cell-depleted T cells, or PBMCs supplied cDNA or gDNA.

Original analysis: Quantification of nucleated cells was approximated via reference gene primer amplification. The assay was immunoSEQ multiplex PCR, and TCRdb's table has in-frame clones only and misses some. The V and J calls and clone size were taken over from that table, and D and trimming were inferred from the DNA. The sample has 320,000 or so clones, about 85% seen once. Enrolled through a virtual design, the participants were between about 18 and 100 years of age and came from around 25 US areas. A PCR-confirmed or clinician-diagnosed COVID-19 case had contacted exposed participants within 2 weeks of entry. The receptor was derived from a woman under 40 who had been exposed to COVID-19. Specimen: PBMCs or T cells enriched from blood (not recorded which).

The CDR3 protein is CASIESDSLNEKLFF. CDR3 DNA sequence: TGTGCCAGCATCGAAAGCGACAGTCTTAATGAAAAACTGTTTTTT. The chain has TRBV2 and TRBJ1-4; a possible D gene is TRBD1 (5 bases). Germline values: CDR1 SNHLY, CDR2 FYNNEI. This CDR3 has 15 amino acids. Trimming shortened V by 7 bases and J by 4 bases, and 16 bases separated the two germline ends.